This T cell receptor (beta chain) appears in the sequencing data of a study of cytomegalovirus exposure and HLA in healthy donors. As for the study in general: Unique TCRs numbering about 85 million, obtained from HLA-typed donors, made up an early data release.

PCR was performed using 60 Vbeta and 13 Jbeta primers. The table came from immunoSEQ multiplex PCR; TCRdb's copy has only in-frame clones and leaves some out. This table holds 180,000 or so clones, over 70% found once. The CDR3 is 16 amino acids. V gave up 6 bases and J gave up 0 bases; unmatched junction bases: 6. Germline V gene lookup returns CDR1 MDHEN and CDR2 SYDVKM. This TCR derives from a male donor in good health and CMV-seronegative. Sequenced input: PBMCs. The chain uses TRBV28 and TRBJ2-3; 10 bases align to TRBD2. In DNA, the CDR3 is TGTGCCAGCAGGGGGATACTAGCGGGAAGCACAGATACGCAGTATTTT. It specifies CASRGILAGSTDTQYF.